The T cell receptor beta chain described here comes from a study of T cell responses to AZD1222 COVID-19 vaccine. General study findings and limits: Females outnumbered males among donors, who were mostly white British; clonal diversity was possibly underestimated. Targets within unmutated variant regions were reportedly found for nearly half of spike-specific TCRs.

On this clone: No antigen is known for it.

Repertoires were generated with immunoSEQ multiplex PCR, while TCRdb's copy carries only in-frame clones and drops some. The sample records some 80,000 clones, 88% being singletons. The germline gives CDR1 SGHAT, CDR2 FQDESV (reference sequence). Trimming left V 3 bases short and J 7 bases short, with 13 bases between. This CDR3 has 15 residues. The receptor's source is an adult in good health. The material sequenced was peripheral blood, taken on day 0 of MenACWY control vaccination. J is TRBJ1-6 and V is TRBV11-1, with D unclear. The CDR3 protein is CASSLSGQANSPLHF. CDR3 bases: TGTGCCAGCAGCTTGAGCGGGCAGGCAAATTCACCCCTCCACTTT.